This T cell receptor beta chain was sequenced in a study of T cells in Graves' hyperthyroidism and ophthalmopathy. CDR1 is SGDLS, CDR2 YYNGEE, per germline. The CDR3 length is 17 residues. The V and J ends lost 0 bases and 1 base, in that order; junction bases with no gene match: 9. Amplification of TCR beta CDR3 regions used RNA as the template. First-round RT-PCR targeting the TCR CDR3 was performed with the HTBI primer set. MiXCR, run by TCRdb on the multiplex PCR reads, gives a single entry per CDR3 protein. The sample contains about 720,000 distinct CDR3 sequences, about 19% of which appear only once. This clonotype was detected ten times or more. Exclusion followed for patients with uncontrolled infection, other autoimmune disease, pregnancy or lactation.

The sequenced material came from blood. The source of this sequence is a woman in her forties or fifties with Graves' hyperthyroidism that later progressed to Graves' ophthalmopathy. The V call is TRBV9, the J call TRBJ1-1; 7 nucleotides match TRBD1. The CDR3 sequence: CASSVAPLTGTNTEAFF. The DNA for the CDR3 is TGTGCCAGCAGCGTAGCTCCCCTGACAGGGACGAACACTGAAGCTTTCTTT.